These 10 T cell receptor beta chains originate from one sample sequenced in a study of PD-1 blockade in classical Hodgkin lymphoma. Produced via immunoSEQ multiplex PCR; TCRdb's table is partial and in-frame only. This table holds nearly 50,000 clones, around four fifths found once. As for time point: cycle 4 day 1 (C4D1), after 6 weeks of nivolumab. Each of the patients experienced relapse following autologous stem cell transplantation, and their brentuximab vedotin exposure differed. The sample in question was peripheral blood mononuclear cells (PBMCs), obtained before the fourth cycle of nivolumab. These receptors came from a human donor with classical Hodgkin lymphoma.

A few counts support this clone. The chain couples TRBV28 to TRBJ1-2, with a tentative D call TRBD1 (6 bases). Germline CDR1 is MDHEN and CDR2 is SYDVKM. This CDR3 is 13 amino acids long. V was clipped by 3 bases and J by 4 bases, with 9 bases between them. The CDR3 is CASSFARGYGYTF. The CDR3 coding sequence is TGTGCCAGCAGTTTTGCCAGGGGCTATGGCTACACCTTC.

V is TRBV28 and J is TRBJ1-4; D is possibly TRBD1 (5 bases). The CDR3 runs to 13 residues. Germline V CDR1 and CDR2: MDHEN, SYDVKM. The germline V and J ends were trimmed by 8 bases and 10 bases, with 17 bases remaining between them. CDR3 DNA sequence: TGTGCCAGCGGCCGGGACCGAGGCGGAAAACTGTTTTTT. Protein sequence: CASGRDRGGKLFF.

This chain uses TRBV5-1 with TRBJ1-2; no definite D call. This CDR3 region has 13 residues. With 0 bases removed from V and 3 bases from J, the gap between germline ends came to 6 bases. CDR1 and CDR2 from the germline V gene are SGHRS and YFSETQ. CDR3 amino acids: CASSLGADYGYTF. CDR3 coding DNA: TGCGCCAGCAGCTTGGGGGCAGACTATGGCTACACCTTC. Drawing the rest from reference TRBV5-1 and TRBJ1-2, the complete variable domain is KAGVTQTPRYLIKTRGQQVTLSCSPISGHRSVSWYQQTPGQGLQFLFEYFSETQRNKGNFPGRFSGRQFSNSRSEMNVSTLELGDSALYLCASSLGADYGYTFGSGTRLTVV.

The table lists this clone with a few counts. V usage is TRBV9 and J usage is TRBJ2-2, with D maybe TRBD2 (5 bases). CDR3 length: 13 amino acids. Germline-derived CDR1 and CDR2 are SGDLS and YYNGEE. The ends were cut back, 1 base at V and 8 bases at J, with 9 bases in the middle. The CDR3 loop is CASSVSLAGELFF. In DNA, the CDR3 is TGTGCCAGCAGCGTAAGTTTAGCGGGGGAGCTGTTTTTT.

The J gene is TRBJ2-7, the V gene TRBV5-1, with 8 positions matching TRBD2. Germline loops: CDR1 SGHRS, CDR2 YFSETQ. V lost 4 bases to trimming and J lost 3 bases; unmatched junction nucleotides: 15. This CDR3 spans 17 amino acids. In nucleotides, the CDR3 is TGCGCCAGCAGCCAGCAACCCGGGGGGAGCGGGAGCTACGAGCAGTACTTC. It encodes CASSQQPGGSGSYEQYF.

J is TRBJ1-1 and V is TRBV6-5; TRBD1 matches 8 bases. With V trimmed by 2 bases and J by 1 base, 3 bases remained unmatched. Per germline, CDR1 MNHEY and CDR2 SVGAGI. The CDR3 spans 15 residues. The CDR3 sequence is CASSYDRGSNTEAFF. CDR3 nucleotide sequence: TGTGCCAGCAGTTACGACAGGGGCTCGAACACTGAAGCTTTCTTT.

The chain links TRBV9 to TRBJ2-1; 7 bases fit TRBD2. The CDR3 totals 16 residues. The germline V gene encodes CDR1 SGDLS and CDR2 YYNGEE. The trim removed 3 bases at V and 6 bases at J, leaving 12 bases unmatched. CDR3 residues: CASSEPAVGTTNEQFF. CDR3 DNA: TGTGCCAGCAGCGAACCGGCAGTTGGGACTACCAATGAGCAGTTCTTC.

This clone was seen only a few times. Other DNA sequences within the sample encode an identical CDR3. The rearrangement uses TRBV7-3 and TRBJ2-3, with 11 bases fitting TRBD2. This CDR3 has 15 amino acids. Trimming took 5 bases from V and 2 from J; bases not matched to a gene: 3. CDR1 SGHTA and CDR2 FQGTGA come from the germline V gene. CDR3 sequence (DNA): TGTGCCAGCAGCCGACTAGCGGGATACACAGATACGCAGTATTTT. It encodes CASSRLAGYTDTQYF.

Only a few counts were recorded for this clone. This rearrangement joins TRBV9 to TRBJ2-7; maybe TRBD2 (5 bases). In germline, CDR1 is SGDLS, CDR2 YYNGEE. V was pared by 0 bases and J by 2 bases, with 12 bases between. The CDR3 sequence is 15 residues long. The CDR3 sequence is CASSVGLAGPYEQYF. CDR3 sequence (DNA): TGTGCCAGCAGCGTAGGGCTAGCTGGCCCCTACGAGCAGTACTTC.

This rearrangement joins TRBV5-4 to TRBJ1-1; D is unresolved. The CDR3 consists of 20 residues. Germline values: CDR1 SGHNT, CDR2 YYREEE (reference sequence). The V end was cut by 0 bases, the J end by 1 base, with 25 bases between. For the CDR3, the DNA is TGTGCCAGCAGCTTGGGTAGGATACAGCGCCCCCTCCCATGGAACACTGAAGCTTTCTTT. Translating gives CASSLGRIQRPLPWNTEAFF.